The 7 T cell receptor beta chains in this list originate from one sample, sequenced in a study of early T cells in non-severe SARS-CoV-2 infection. TCRdb re-derived calls from the 5' RACE reads in MiXCR, one entry per CDR3 protein. The profile covers 68,000 or so distinct CDR3 sequences, with roughly 11% appearing a single time and 5.5% to 7% taken by the ten largest. Sequencing was carried out using whole blood. These receptors came from an adult who was a healthcare worker with PCR-confirmed SARS-CoV-2 infection or an uninfected control (not recorded which).

Only a few counts were recorded for this clonotype. The J gene is TRBJ2-1, the V gene TRBV6-2 or TRBV6-3, with 7 nucleotides matching TRBD2. The junction had 12 bases not matched to a gene; V was cut back by 6 bases and J by 4 bases. There are 16 residues in the CDR3. Germline V lookup: CDR1 MNHEY, CDR2 SVGEGT. In DNA form, the CDR3 reads TGTGCCAGCAGCACGGGGAGCGGGGTAGGGTACAATGAGCAGTTCTTC. Protein: CASSTGSGVGYNEQFF.

This rearrangement joins TRBV11-2 to TRBJ2-7; D tentatively fits TRBD1 or TRBD2 (5 bases each). V shed 6 bases and J shed 7 bases, with 25 bases lying between them. This CDR3 is built from 16 residues. In germline, CDR1 is SGHAT, CDR2 FQNNGV. The CDR3 here is CASSKAGTPLVEEQYF. CDR3 in DNA: TGTGCCAGCAGTAAGGCTGGGACCCCTCTGGTCGAAGAGCAGTACTTC.

This clonotype was detected many times. The V call is TRBV9, the J call TRBJ2-1; a possible D gene is TRBD2 (6 bases). V lost 0 bases, J lost 8 bases, and 21 bases lay in between. CDR3 length: 17 amino acids. CDR1 and CDR2 (germline): SGDLS, YYNGEE. CDR3 loop: CASSVAVSLEGLYEQFF. CDR3 nucleotides: TGTGCCAGCAGCGTAGCGGTTTCATTGGAGGGCCTCTATGAGCAGTTCTTC.

The genes are TRBV11-2 and TRBJ2-7; 9 nucleotides agree with TRBD2. The CDR3 extends over 17 amino acids. The trim removed 8 bases at V and 2 bases at J, leaving 16 bases unmatched. In germline, CDR1 is SGHAT, CDR2 FQNNGV. The CDR3 loop reads CASSGGTWTSETYEQYF. CDR3 DNA: TGTGCCAGCTCAGGCGGGACCTGGACTAGCGAAACCTACGAGCAGTACTTC.

This clonotype was detected many times. The chain couples TRBV7-6 to TRBJ2-7; D not certain. V was clipped by 0 bases and J by 5 bases, with 14 bases between them. In germline, CDR1 is SGHVS, CDR2 FNYEAQ. CDR3 length equals 15 residues. The CDR3 here is CASSLAVSGVHEQYF. In DNA form, the CDR3 reads TGTGCCAGCAGCTTAGCAGTCTCCGGAGTCCACGAGCAGTACTTC.

This clonotype showed up just a few times. The J gene is TRBJ1-2, the V gene TRBV29-1; TRBD1 might be the D (6 bases). The CDR3 covers 12 residues. Between the trimmed V and J ends, which lost 6 bases and 2 bases, there was a span of 10 bases. Germline V gene sequence: CDR1 SQVTM, CDR2 ANQGSEA. The CDR3 nucleotides are TGCAGCGTCGGACAGTCGAACTATGGCTACACCTTC. Residues: CSVGQSNYGYTF.

This clonotype has at least ten counts. V usage is TRBV7-3 and J usage is TRBJ2-1, with 13 positions matching TRBD2. Germline CDR1 and CDR2: SGHTA and FQGTGA. J gave up 2 bases and V 5 bases, and 3 bases lay outside the gene matches. The CDR3 extends over 16 amino acids. The CDR3 bases are TGTGCCAGCAGCACACTAGCGGGAGGGCCCTACAATGAGCAGTTCTTC. Its translation: CASSTLAGGPYNEQFF.